The 8 T cell receptor beta chains presented below share a single source sample, sequenced in a study of T cell changes during pregnancy in multiple sclerosis. Produced via immunoSEQ multiplex PCR; TCRdb's table is partial and in-frame only. The profile covers about 100,000 clones, with around 90% appearing a single time and more than 0.95% taken by the ten largest. The source material was peripheral blood, sampled in the second trimester of pregnancy. Receptor source: a female donor with multiple sclerosis, enrolled in a pregnancy study.

V and J are TRBV28 and TRBJ1-2; D may be TRBD1 (6 bases). The CDR3 loop spans 14 amino acids. In germline, CDR1 is MDHEN, CDR2 SYDVKM. V lost 3 bases and J lost 5, with 13 bases in between. CDR3 coding DNA: TGTGCCAGCAGTTTTCAGGGGAGGGAGTATGGCTACACCTTC. Its translation is CASSFQGREYGYTF.

The chain has TRBV27 and TRBJ2-3, with D hard to call. The V end was cut by 4 bases, the J end by 0 bases, with 8 bases between. The germline V gene has CDR1 MNHEY and CDR2 SMNVEV (reference sequence). The CDR3 contains 14 residues. The CDR3 DNA reads TGTGCCAGCAGTTGGTCACGGAGCACAGATACGCAGTATTTT. This encodes CASSWSRSTDTQYF.

This chain connects TRBV18 to TRBJ1-3, with TRBD1 matching 7 bases. Trimming at V came to 5 bases and at J to 3 bases, leaving 10 bases not matched to a gene. The CDR3 loop spans 16 amino acids. Germline loops: CDR1 KGHSH, CDR2 LQKENI. CDR3 nucleotides: TGTGCCAGCTCAGTTACGGGACAGAATATTGGAAACACCATATATTTT. This encodes CASSVTGQNIGNTIYF. Complete variable domain (other parts from reference TRBV18 and TRBJ1-3): NAGVMQNPRHLVRRRGQEARLRCSPMKGHSHVYWYRQLPEEGLKFMVYLQKENIIDESGMPKERFSAEFPKEGPSILRIQQVVRGDSAAYFCASSVTGQNIGNTIYFGEGSWLTVV.

The CDR3 sequence is CASSSSDREGNEQYF. DNA for the CDR3: TGTGCCAGCAGTTCCTCGGACAGGGAAGGTAACGAGCAGTACTTC. This chain joins TRBV28 and TRBJ2-7; TRBD1 agrees at 8 bases. Germline trimming cut 4 bases from V and 5 bases from J; bases unmatched to any gene: 10. The CDR3 is 15 residues long. CDR1 is MDHEN and CDR2 is SYDVKM in the germline V gene. Based on the CDR3 plus reference TRBV28 and TRBJ2-7, the full variable domain is DVKVTQSSRYLVKRTGEKVFLECVQDMDHENMFWYRQDPGLGLRLIYFSYDVKMKEKGDIPEGYSVSREKKERFSLILESASTNQTSMYLCASSSSDREGNEQYFGPGTRLTVT.

The chain carries TRBV28 and TRBJ2-7; 7 bases align to TRBD2. Germline loops: CDR1 MDHEN, CDR2 SYDVKM. The V gene end was trimmed by 3 bases and the J gene end by 1 base; junction bases not matched to a gene: 9. This CDR3 is 16 amino acids long. DNA for the CDR3: TGTGCCAGCAGTTTGGGACTATGGGAGGCATCCTACGAGCAGTACTTC. This translates into CASSLGLWEASYEQYF.

The gene calls are TRBV6-4 and TRBJ2-3, with no clear D. V was trimmed by 4 bases and J by 4 bases, leaving 9 bases between them. CDR3 length: 13 residues. CDR1 is MRHNA, CDR2 SNTAGT, per germline. Written as DNA, the CDR3 is TGTGCCAGCAGTGTAGAGGTTGCAGATACGCAGTATTTT. It encodes CASSVEVADTQYF.

This chain uses TRBV9 with TRBJ2-1; weak D call: TRBD2 (6 bases). Trimming stripped 7 bases from V and 5 bases from J, with 13 bases between. This CDR3 has 13 residues. Germline CDR1 SGDLS, CDR2 YYNGEE. This CDR3 reads CASGGLKNNEQFF. The DNA for the CDR3 is TGTGCCAGCGGGGGACTTAAGAACAATGAGCAGTTCTTC.

The V gene is TRBV20-1, the J gene TRBJ2-1; 7 positions match TRBD2. Germline-derived CDR1 and CDR2 are DFQATT and SNEGSKA (reference sequence). J gave up 10 bases and V 5 bases, and 2 bases lay outside the gene matches. CDR3 length equals 10 residues. CDR3 bases: TGCAGTGCTGTGGGAGGGGAGCAGTTCTTC. Its translation: CSAVGGEQFF.